This T cell receptor (beta chain) was obtained from a study of T-cell reconstitution after alpha-beta-depleted transplantation in children. Ten or more counts support this clonotype. The germline V gene has CDR1 MNHEY and CDR2 SMNVEV (reference sequence). Unmatched junction bases numbered 15, after V lost 6 bases and J lost 6 bases. CDR3 size: 17 residues. Unique molecular identifiers were used to barcode this TCRbeta library. One entry per CDR3 protein, called by TCRdb with MiXCR from the PCR reads. Among roughly 100,000 distinct CDR3 sequences listed, roughly 8% were seen once. The sample consisted of PBMCs from the stem cell graft donor, taken from the stem cell graft. The origin of this receptor is a human donor who donated a stem cell graft to a child with congenital amegakaryocytic thrombocytopenia. The J gene is TRBJ2-1, the V gene TRBV27; 9 positions agree with TRBD2. CDR3 coding DNA: TGTGCCAGCAGCCGGCTGGTTAGCGGGAGAGGAGTCAATGAGCAGTTCTTC. It translates to CASSRLVSGRGVNEQFF.